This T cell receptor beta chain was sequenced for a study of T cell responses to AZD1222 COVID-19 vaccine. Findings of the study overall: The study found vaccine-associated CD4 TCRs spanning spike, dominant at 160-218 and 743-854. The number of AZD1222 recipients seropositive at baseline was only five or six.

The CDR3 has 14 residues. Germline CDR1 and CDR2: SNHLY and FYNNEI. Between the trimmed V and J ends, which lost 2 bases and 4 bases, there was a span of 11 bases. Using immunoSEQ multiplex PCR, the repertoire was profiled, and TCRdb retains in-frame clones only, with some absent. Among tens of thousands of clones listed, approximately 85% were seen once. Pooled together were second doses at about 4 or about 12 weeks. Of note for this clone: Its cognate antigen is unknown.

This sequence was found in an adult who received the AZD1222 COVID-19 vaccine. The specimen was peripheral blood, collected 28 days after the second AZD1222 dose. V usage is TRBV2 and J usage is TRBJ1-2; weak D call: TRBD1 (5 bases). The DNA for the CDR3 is TGTGCCAGCAGTGAAAATATGGGGGGCTATGGCTACACCTTC. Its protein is CASSENMGGYGYTF.